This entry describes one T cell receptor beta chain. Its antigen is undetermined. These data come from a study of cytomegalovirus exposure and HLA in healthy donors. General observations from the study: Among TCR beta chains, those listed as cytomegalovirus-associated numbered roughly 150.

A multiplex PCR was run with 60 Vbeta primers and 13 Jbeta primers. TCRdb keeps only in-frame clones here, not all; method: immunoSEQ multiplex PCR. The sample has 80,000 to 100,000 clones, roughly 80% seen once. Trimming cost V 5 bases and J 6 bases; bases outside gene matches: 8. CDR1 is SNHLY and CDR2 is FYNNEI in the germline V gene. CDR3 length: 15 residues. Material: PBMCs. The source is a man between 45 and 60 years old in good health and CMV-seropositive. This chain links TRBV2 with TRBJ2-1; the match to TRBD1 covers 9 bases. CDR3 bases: TGTGCCAGCAGTCCCCGGACAGGGGCGCGCAATGAGCAGTTCTTC. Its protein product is CASSPRTGARNEQFF. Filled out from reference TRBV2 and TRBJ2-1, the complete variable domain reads EPEVTQTPSHQVTQMGQEVILRCVPISNHLYFYWYRQILGQKVEFLVSFYNNEISEKSEIFDDQFSVERPDGSNFTLKIRSTKLEDSAMYFCASSPRTGARNEQFFGPGTRLTVL.